This TCR beta chain stems from a study of T cell changes during pregnancy in multiple sclerosis (dated by TCRdb to about 2019). Describing the broader study: The study examined how the T cell repertoire changed over the course of pregnancy in women with multiple sclerosis.

CDR1 and CDR2, looked up from the germline V gene (reference sequence), are SGHAT and FQDESV. For this chain, trimming is 2 bases at the V end and 7 bases at the J end, and the number of junction bases without a gene match is 3. The CDR3 sequence holds 14 residues, the cysteine and phenylalanine included. Only the CDR3 part of the read is kept: 42 bases, read in frame from the first base. To prepare the library, the immunoSEQ multiplex PCR assay was applied. In TCRdb, the immuneACCESS table is reduced to in-frame sequences with V and J assigned. These tables do not hold every clone; where another copy was compared, an unresolved V gene accounts for under half, and the others remain unexplained. This sample comprises 35,000 to 50,000 clones, less than 90% of them detected only once. Clones ranked in the top ten supply around 0.58% of the sample. Comment on this clone: Its antigen remains unidentified. No clone much larger than this one lies a single base away; base qualities are absent.

This specimen consisted of CD4+ T cells from peripheral blood mononuclear cells, obtained before pregnancy. The receptor comes from a female donor with multiple sclerosis, enrolled in a pregnancy study. The rearranged chain carries TRBV11-1 and TRBJ1-1, with 11 bases matching TRBD1. The CDR3 protein: CASSLKGQGDEAFF. The nucleotide sequence is given as TGTGCCAGCAGCTTAAAGGGACAGGGGGATGAAGCTTTCTTT.